The sequence of this T cell receptor (beta chain) was determined in a study of T cells in Graves' hyperthyroidism and ophthalmopathy. Study findings and constraints: With a median lead of approximately 6.4 months before onset, the model predicted ophthalmopathy.

TCR beta CDR3 sequences were amplified from RNA transcripts. The TCR CDR3 first-round RT-PCR relied on the HTBI primer set. A single record per CDR3 protein comes from TCRdb applying MiXCR to the multiplex PCR reads. The sample yields about 560,000 distinct CDR3 sequences, 15% to 18% seen once. This clonotype has ten or more counts. Antigen unknown. Orbital computed tomography and thyroid ultrasound, together with serum TRAb and thyroxine and clinical symptoms, were used for diagnoses. Roughly 10 ml of fresh peripheral blood supplied the PBMCs. The TCR originated in a woman aged 25 to 45 with Graves' hyperthyroidism. Sequencing input: blood.

The CDR3 loop reads CASASGYQETQYF. The CDR3 DNA reads as TGTGCTAGCGCTTCAGGGTACCAAGAGACCCAGTACTTC. The chain links TRBV12-5 to TRBJ2-5, with D possibly matching TRBD1 (5 bases). The CDR3 has 13 residues. The V end was cut by 9 bases, the J end by 0 bases, with 11 bases between. The germline gives CDR1 LGHNT, CDR2 FRNRAP.